These 26 T cell receptor beta chains originate from one sample sequenced in a study of early T cells in non-severe SARS-CoV-2 infection. TCRdb ran MiXCR on the 5' RACE reads and lists one entry per CDR3 protein. Of over 90,000 distinct CDR3 sequences listed, roughly 14% are singletons. The sample comprised whole blood. The source of these receptors is an adult who was a healthcare worker with PCR-confirmed SARS-CoV-2 infection or an uninfected control (not recorded which).

The chain has TRBV28 and TRBJ2-7; no firm D call. Germline CDR1 and CDR2: MDHEN and SYDVKM. Trimming left V 7 bases short and J 5 bases short, with 15 bases between. The CDR3 has 13 residues. CDR3 nucleotides: TGTGCCAGCAATTACCGGAGTCTCAACGAGCAGTACTTC. Protein: CASNYRSLNEQYF.

This clonotype was counted ten times or more. V and J are TRBV20-1 and TRBJ2-1; TRBD2 matches 11 bases. The V segment lost 6 bases and the J segment 2 bases; nucleotides outside the gene matches: 6. This CDR3 is 15 amino acids long. The V gene's germline CDR1 is DFQATT and CDR2 SNEGSKA (reference sequence). In DNA form, the CDR3 reads TGCAGTGCCAGGGTAGCGGGAGGGCCCTACAATGAGCAGTTCTTC. The encoded protein is CSARVAGGPYNEQFF.

This clonotype was observed a few times. The chain is built from TRBV5-5 and TRBJ2-7, with D hard to call. CDR3 length: 13 residues. Between the trimmed V and J ends, which lost 0 bases and 4 bases, there was a span of 8 bases. Germline V gene lookup returns CDR1 SGHKS and CDR2 YYEKEE (reference sequence). This CDR3 reads CASSLDKGYEQYF. The CDR3 region has the DNA TGTGCCAGCAGCTTGGACAAAGGATACGAGCAGTACTTC.

The rearrangement links TRBV28 to TRBJ1-3, with 7 positions matching TRBD1. The CDR3 has 15 residues. Germline CDR1 is MDHEN and CDR2 is SYDVKM. The junction had 1 base not matched to a gene; V was cut back by 2 bases and J by 0 bases. In DNA, the CDR3 is TGTGCCAGCAGTTTAGGACAGGCCTCTGGAAACACCATATATTTT. This encodes CASSLGQASGNTIYF.

The chain employs TRBV7-8 and TRBJ1-2, with TRBD1 as a possible D gene (6 bases). The CDR3 length is 15 residues. V lost 2 bases and J lost 4, with 14 bases in between. CDR1 SGHVS and CDR2 FQNEAQ come from the germline V gene. The CDR3 DNA sequence: TGTGCCAGCAGCTTAACCCAACAGGGAGGCTATGGCTACACCTTC. This translates into CASSLTQQGGYGYTF. Full variable domain (rest looked up from reference TRBV7-8 and TRBJ1-2): GAGVSQSPRYKVAKRGQDVALRCDPISGHVSLFWYQQALGQGPEFLTYFQNEAQLDKSGLPSDRFFAERPEGSVSTLKIQRTQQEDSAVYLCASSLTQQGGYGYTFGSGTRLTVV.

This clonotype was seen a few times. The chain joins TRBV3-1 to TRBJ2-3; D call uncertain. Germline V gene sequence: CDR1 LGHDT, CDR2 YNNKEL (reference sequence). Trimming cost V 1 base and J 0 bases, with 2 bases left between them. The CDR3 loop spans 13 amino acids. The chain's CDR3 is CASSQASTDTQYF. CDR3 bases: TGTGCCAGCAGCCAAGCTAGCACAGATACGCAGTATTTT.

The sample holds many counts of this clonotype. The V gene is TRBV12-3 or TRBV12-4, the J gene TRBJ1-2; a possible D gene is TRBD1 (6 bases). The V and J ends lost 3 bases and 4 bases respectively, with 12 bases between them. CDR3 length equals 14 residues. CDR3 loop: CASSFAGAGYGYTF. The CDR3 DNA reads as TGTGCCAGCAGTTTCGCGGGGGCGGGCTATGGCTACACCTTC.

The genes are TRBV27 and TRBJ1-5; TRBD1 is a possible D gene (6 bases). Germline V CDR1 and CDR2: MNHEY, SMNVEV (reference sequence). V was clipped by 5 bases and J by 8 bases, with 16 bases between them. CDR3 length equals 14 residues. The CDR3 reads CASSLDRKREPQHF. The CDR3 region has the DNA TGTGCCAGCAGTCTTGACAGGAAAAGGGAGCCCCAGCATTTT.

The sample holds many counts of this clonotype. The chain is built from TRBV5-4 and TRBJ1-6, with TRBD1 matching 7 bases. The CDR3 contains 15 residues. The germline gives CDR1 SGHNT, CDR2 YYREEE (reference sequence). After removal of 3 bases from V and 5 bases from J, the junction contained 5 bases not matched to a gene. In DNA, the CDR3 is TGTGCCAGCAGCTCCTACGACAGGGATAATTCACCCCTCCACTTT. Its protein product is CASSSYDRDNSPLHF.

This clonotype was observed a few times. This chain connects TRBV5-4 to TRBJ1-2; D perhaps matches TRBD1 (6 bases). This CDR3 comprises 17 residues. The V gene's germline CDR1 is SGHNT and CDR2 YYREEE (reference sequence). V lost 3 bases and J 1 base, leaving 19 bases between the germline ends. The CDR3 loop is CASSSPHGQRHNYGYTF. The CDR3 DNA is TGTGCCAGCAGCTCTCCACATGGACAGCGCCATAACTATGGCTACACCTTC.

This clonotype was recorded many times. This CDR3 reads CASSDRTDTQYF. As DNA, the CDR3 is TGCGCCAGCAGTGATCGCACAGATACGCAGTATTTT. The J gene is TRBJ2-3, the V gene TRBV10-1; D gene ambiguous. The CDR3 is 12 amino acids. Between the trimmed V and J ends, which lost 3 bases and 1 base, there was a span of 2 bases. Per the germline V gene, CDR1 is WNHNN and CDR2 is SYGVQD (reference sequence).

This clonotype has just a few counts. The CDR3 DNA follows: TGTGCCAGCAGCACCGACGACATTCGTAAAGAGACCCAGTACTTC. Translated, it gives CASSTDDIRKETQYF. The chain has TRBV7-6 and TRBJ2-5; no definite D call. V gave up 5 bases and J gave up 3 bases, with 16 bases separating them. Germline CDR1 SGHVS, CDR2 FNYEAQ. The CDR3 is made up of 15 amino acids.

Many counts were recorded for this clonotype. The rearrangement uses TRBV30 and TRBJ2-5; 12 bases are a match to TRBD2. In germline, CDR1 is GTSNPN, CDR2 SVGIG (reference sequence). The CDR3 spans 19 residues. The junction had 11 bases not matched to a gene; V was cut back by 0 bases and J by 0 bases. The CDR3 DNA reads TGTGCCTGGAGTGTAGGCCGGCTAGCGGGAGGGTCGTACCAAGAGACCCAGTACTTC. As protein: CAWSVGRLAGGSYQETQYF.

The genes are TRBV29-1 and TRBJ2-5; possibly TRBD2 for D (5 bases). There are 12 residues in the CDR3. V dropped 6 bases and J dropped 6 bases, with 14 bases sitting between them. Germline assignment: CDR1 SQVTM and CDR2 ANQGSEA. The CDR3 reads CSVDPEAKTQYF. Here the CDR3 DNA reads TGCAGCGTGGACCCGGAGGCGAAGACCCAGTACTTC.

Many counts were recorded for this clonotype. This chain joins TRBV7-8 and TRBJ1-1; tentative D call: TRBD1 (6 bases). The germline gives CDR1 SGHVS, CDR2 FQNEAQ. There are 13 residues in the CDR3. The V and J ends lost 5 bases and 5 bases respectively, with 12 bases between them. Here the CDR3 reads CASSPQGWTEAFF. In DNA form, the CDR3 reads TGTGCCAGCAGCCCACAGGGTTGGACTGAAGCTTTCTTT.

The sample holds a few counts of this clonotype. The CDR3 region has the DNA TGTGCCAGCTCACCACTGTTAGTGGATGAGCAGTACTTC. This encodes CASSPLLVDEQYF. This sequence joins TRBV18 and TRBJ2-7; D uncertain. CDR3 length: 13 residues. V lost 1 base and J 7 bases, leaving 11 bases between the germline ends. Germline CDR1 and CDR2: KGHSH and LQKENI.

The chain uses TRBV6-1 and TRBJ2-7, with 12 positions matching TRBD2. The CDR3 runs 15 residues. CDR1 MNHNS and CDR2 SASEGT come from the germline V gene. With 7 bases clipped from V and 2 bases from J, the junction kept 6 bases outside the gene matches. The CDR3 nucleotides read TGTGCCAGCATCCGAGGACTAGCGGGAACCTACGAGCAGTACTTC. Protein product: CASIRGLAGTYEQYF.

This clonotype came up many times. This chain uses TRBV5-1 with TRBJ2-7, with 10 bases lining up with TRBD1. The CDR3 runs 14 residues. The trim removed 3 bases at V and 4 bases at J, leaving 4 bases unmatched. Germline values: CDR1 SGHRS, CDR2 YFSETQ. The CDR3 loop reads CASSSTGGRYEQYF. Written as DNA, the CDR3 is TGCGCCAGCAGCTCGACAGGGGGCCGATACGAGCAGTACTTC.

V is TRBV9 and J is TRBJ2-3; 7 nucleotides align to TRBD1. V gave up 4 bases and J gave up 2 bases; unmatched junction bases: 7. This CDR3 spans 15 amino acids. Germline CDR1 is SGDLS and CDR2 is YYNGEE. The CDR3 DNA reads as TGTGCCAGCAGCAGGGGGACAGTCTCCACAGATACGCAGTATTTT. Amino acids: CASSRGTVSTDTQYF.

Turning to this clonotype: A much bigger clone sits one base away, suggesting this may be a read error. The rearrangement links TRBV28 to TRBJ2-7; D may correspond to TRBD1 or TRBD2 (6 bases each). The CDR3 totals 14 residues. The V end lost 3 bases, the J end lost 1 base, and 10 bases lay between the germline ends. Germline CDR1 reads MDHEN; CDR2 reads SYDVKM. CDR3 amino acids: CASSFQGRSYEQYF. The CDR3 region has the DNA TGTGCCAGCAGTTTTCAGGGGAGGTCCTACGAGCAGTACTTC.

A few counts support this clonotype. The rearrangement uses TRBV4-1 and TRBJ2-1; no definite D call. The CDR3 consists of 16 residues. The germline CDR1 and CDR2 sequences are MGHRA and YSYEKL. V was pared by 5 bases and J by 3 bases, with 17 bases between. This CDR3 reads CASSETVTPRYNEQFF. The CDR3 DNA is TGCGCCAGCAGCGAAACAGTTACCCCACGCTACAATGAGCAGTTCTTC.

V and J are TRBV14 and TRBJ2-1; D possibly corresponds to TRBD2 (6 bases). Per germline, CDR1 SGHDN and CDR2 FVKESK. Trimming removed 4 bases from V and 8 bases from J, with 15 bases in between. The CDR3 covers 14 residues. The CDR3 DNA sequence: TGTGCCAGCAGCCTACGCAGGAGGGGCCATGAGCAGTTCTTC. It codes for CASSLRRRGHEQFF.

The chain is built from TRBV6-6 and TRBJ2-6; D not resolved. CDR3 length equals 16 residues. Trimming shortened V by 2 bases and J by 0 bases, and 8 bases separated the two germline ends. Germline CDR1 and CDR2: MNHNY and SVGAGI (reference sequence). Here the CDR3 DNA reads TGTGCCAGCAGTTACCCCAGCCTCTCTGGGGCCAACGTCCTGACTTTC. Protein sequence: CASSYPSLSGANVLTF.

This clonotype was counted at least ten times. This rearrangement joins TRBV5-1 to TRBJ1-2; perhaps TRBD1 as D (5 bases). Trimming removed 2 bases from V and 6 bases from J, with 17 bases in between. This CDR3 has 15 amino acids. Germline V gene sequence: CDR1 SGHRS, CDR2 YFSETQ. The DNA for the CDR3 is TGCGCCAGCAGCTTCAACGGGGGAACAGGCGATGGCTACACCTTC. It is translated as CASSFNGGTGDGYTF.

This clonotype occurred a few times. The CDR3 DNA sequence: TGTGCCAGCCACAAAGAGAGCACTAGCGTTTTCAATGAGCAGTTCTTC. Translated: CASHKESTSVFNEQFF. V gene TRBV5-5 combines with J gene TRBJ2-1; 7 bases align to TRBD2. V dropped 7 bases and J dropped 6; count of bases not matched to a gene: 16. The CDR3 sequence is 16 residues long. CDR1 is SGHKS, CDR2 YYEKEE, per germline (reference sequence).

This clonotype was seen at least ten times. CDR3 coding DNA: TGTGCCATCAGTGAGCTTCTTACGGGAACTGAAGCTTTCTTT. Amino acids: CAISELLTGTEAFF. This chain joins TRBV10-3 and TRBJ1-1; the D is unclear. Trimming left V 2 bases short and J 5 bases short, with 12 bases between. The CDR3 has 14 residues. The germline V gene encodes CDR1 ENHRY and CDR2 SYGVKD.